This note documents a single T cell receptor beta chain sequence. Participant-given clinical history determined each cohort assignment. Exposed volunteers were people who met a COVID-19 case within 2 weeks before study entry. This entry comes from a study of blood T cell repertoires in COVID-19. The wider study: Nucleic acid was either cDNA or gDNA, and it came from T cells, B-cell-depleted T cells, or PBMCs.

The assay was immunoSEQ multiplex PCR, and TCRdb's table has in-frame clones only and misses some. The sample includes a few hundred thousand clones, roughly 92% of them seen just once. The CDR3 runs to 17 residues. Losses at the gene ends were 11 bases for V and 2 bases for J; bases not matched to a gene: 18. Material for sequencing was PBMCs or T cells enriched from blood (not recorded which). The J gene is TRBJ2-7, the V gene TRBV23-1, with 10 bases lining up with TRBD2. TRBV23-1 is placed among ORFs of uncertain function. The source of this sequence is a woman aged 40 to 50 who had been exposed to COVID-19. The DNA of the CDR3 is TGCGCCTCGGAAGGGGGCATAGCGGGAGGAGGAGCCTACGAGCAGTACTTC. This codes for CASEGGIAGGGAYEQYF.